This T cell receptor (beta chain) was captured in a study of blood T cells in healthy people across ages. V shed 6 bases and J 2 bases; nucleotides not matched to a gene: 2. The CDR3 length is 13 residues. Looked up from germline, CDR1 is PRHDT and CDR2 is FYEKMQ (reference sequence). This clonotype was recorded many times. Using a J-beta primer mix together with a sample-barcoded 5' primer, a second PCR was run for roughly 6 to 11 cycles. The template-switch adaptor, which had 12 random nucleotides, put a tag on each cDNA molecule. From each sample, at least 2.5 million paired-end reads containing CDR3 were obtained. One entry per CDR3 protein results from TCRdb running MiXCR on the 5' RACE reads. The sample holds 1.4 million to 1.5 million distinct CDR3 sequences, 42% seen once. Ranging in age from roughly 6 to 100, the donors were healthy Caucasian individuals from Russia. Isolated PBMCs totaled at least 6.5 million in each sample.

The sequence came from a woman between 18 and 29 years old in good health. The specimen sequenced was blood. This chain uses TRBV13 with TRBJ2-3, with 7 bases identical to TRBD1. The CDR3 loop is CASRGTATDTQYF. The CDR3 DNA reads as TGTGCCAGCAGAGGGACAGCCACAGATACGCAGTATTTT.